Below, 23 T cell receptor beta chains from the same sample are listed, as sequenced in a study of blood T cell repertoires in COVID-19. Sequencing was performed with immunoSEQ multiplex PCR; in TCRdb, only in-frame clones are kept and a portion is missing. The sample has 350,000 to 500,000 clones, roughly 90% seen once. Material: peripheral blood. Every receptor here comes from a man aged 18 to 30 with COVID-19, enrolled during active disease.

Remarks on this clone: Other DNA sequences from this sample encode an identical CDR3 as well. This chain joins TRBV12-3 or TRBV12-4 and TRBJ2-7, with 8 bases lining up with TRBD1. V trimming: 6 bases; J trimming: 3 bases; junction bases outside the gene matches: 4. The CDR3 sequence is 13 residues long. Here the CDR3 DNA reads TGTGCCAGCAGGGGGGACAGGAGCTACGAGCAGTACTTC. It is translated as CASRGDRSYEQYF.

This chain connects TRBV27 to TRBJ2-7; the match to TRBD2 covers 10 bases. Germline trimming cut 6 bases from V and 3 bases from J; bases unmatched to any gene: 5. The germline V gene encodes CDR1 MNHEY and CDR2 SMNVEV (reference sequence). The CDR3 runs to 14 residues. The CDR3 DNA follows: TGTGCCAGCAGAACACTAGCGGGGTTCTACGAGCAGTACTTC. It codes for CASRTLAGFYEQYF.

This rearrangement joins TRBV29-1 to TRBJ1-2; 7 positions agree with TRBD1. The CDR3 length is 13 residues. V was pared by 7 bases and J by 4 bases, with 9 bases of the junction left unmatched. Looked up from germline, CDR1 is SQVTM and CDR2 is ANQGSEA. CDR3: CSADTGAGYGYTF. DNA for the CDR3: TGCAGCGCCGATACAGGGGCTGGCTATGGCTACACCTTC.

The rearrangement links TRBV5-6 to TRBJ1-2; 11 bases fit TRBD1. The CDR3 consists of 16 residues. V was pared by 2 bases and J by 8 bases, with 11 bases of the junction left unmatched. Germline lookup yields CDR1 SGHDT and CDR2 YYEEEE. The CDR3 DNA is TGTGCCAGCAGCTTAGGGACAGGGGGAATGGTGCGAGGCTACACCTTC. As protein: CASSLGTGGMVRGYTF.

This clone was observed a handful of times. The V call is TRBV2, the J call TRBJ1-1; D might be TRBD1 (5 bases). The germline V gene encodes CDR1 SNHLY and CDR2 FYNNEI. This CDR3 contains 14 residues. Between the trimmed V and J ends, which lost 6 bases and 0 bases, there was a span of 11 bases. CDR3 sequence: CASRVRAMNTEAFF. The CDR3 DNA reads TGTGCCAGCAGGGTCAGGGCCATGAACACTGAAGCTTTCTTT.

The chain combines TRBV4-1 with TRBJ2-7; TRBD2 agrees at 10 bases. There are 16 residues in the CDR3. V lost 1 base and J lost 2; bases outside the gene matches: 5. CDR1 is MGHRA and CDR2 is YSYEKL in the germline V gene. CDR3 amino acids: CASSQVGLAGAYEQYF. The CDR3 nucleotides read TGCGCCAGCAGCCAAGTGGGGCTAGCGGGAGCCTACGAGCAGTACTTC.

The J gene is TRBJ2-1, the V gene TRBV10-3, with 12 bases identical to TRBD2. V shed 2 bases, J shed 5 bases, and the junction held 4 bases outside the gene matches. Looked up from germline, CDR1 is ENHRY and CDR2 is SYGVKD. This CDR3 spans 16 amino acids. CDR3 sequence: CAISETRLAGDNEQFF. For the CDR3, the DNA is TGTGCCATCAGTGAGACAAGACTAGCGGGGGACAATGAGCAGTTCTTC.

The chain combines TRBV5-4 with TRBJ2-4, with a weak D call TRBD1 (6 bases). V shed 0 bases and J shed 8 bases, with 24 bases lying between them. The germline V gene has CDR1 SGHNT and CDR2 YYREEE (reference sequence). The CDR3 spans 18 residues. CDR3 sequence: CASSLEGALIQGRDIQYF. CDR3 coding DNA: TGTGCCAGCAGCTTGGAAGGGGCCCTTATACAGGGTAGGGACATTCAGTACTTC.

The V gene is TRBV7-8, the J gene TRBJ1-5; 7 bases are shared with TRBD1. With 2 bases clipped from V and 2 bases from J, the junction kept 0 bases outside the gene matches. Germline values: CDR1 SGHVS, CDR2 FQNEAQ. The CDR3 has 14 amino acids. The CDR3 DNA reads TGTGCCAGCAGCTTAACAGGGGGCAATCAGCCCCAGCATTTT. Protein: CASSLTGGNQPQHF.

The gene calls are TRBV24-1 and TRBJ1-2, with D perhaps matching TRBD1 (6 bases). From germline, CDR1 is KGHDR and CDR2 SFDVKD. This CDR3 comprises 14 residues. The ends were cut back, 5 bases at V and 6 bases at J, with 15 bases in the middle. The CDR3: CATSGQGGADGYTF. DNA for the CDR3: TGTGCCACCAGTGGCCAAGGGGGGGCAGATGGCTACACCTTC.

J is TRBJ1-3 and V is TRBV7-9; maybe TRBD1 (6 bases). V was cut by 4 bases and J by 1 base, with 17 bases left in between. This CDR3 is built from 17 residues. The germline V gene has CDR1 SEHNR and CDR2 FQNEAQ (reference sequence). The CDR3 sequence is CASSSSLRGHSGNTIYF. The CDR3, as DNA: TGTGCCAGCAGCTCCTCCCTGAGGGGACATTCTGGAAACACCATATATTTT.

This clone was observed a few times. The rearrangement uses TRBV11-2 and TRBJ2-7; D is ambiguous. The CDR3 runs to 11 residues. Trimming removed 5 bases at V and 7 bases at J, with 9 bases between. Germline lookup yields CDR1 SGHAT and CDR2 FQNNGV. This CDR3 reads CASSDSREQYF. CDR3 coding DNA: TGTGCCAGCAGCGATAGCAGAGAGCAGTACTTC.

The gene calls are TRBV5-1 and TRBJ1-4, with 8 bases lining up with TRBD1. CDR1 SGHRS and CDR2 YFSETQ come from the germline V gene. The CDR3 length is 19 residues. V trimming: 4 bases; J trimming: 6 bases; junction bases outside the gene matches: 20. CDR3 DNA sequence: TGCGCCAGCAGCCGAACAGGGGGATTTGGAAGAGTTGGAGATGAAAAACTGTTTTTT. Translating it yields CASSRTGGFGRVGDEKLFF.

CDR3 coding DNA: TGCGCCAGCAGCCTAAACGGGGGGGCGGGGATGGCTTTCTTT. Translated: CASSLNGGAGMAFF. The chain joins TRBV4-1 to TRBJ1-1; weak D call: TRBD1 (6 bases). The CDR3 covers 14 residues. Germline V gene lookup returns CDR1 MGHRA and CDR2 YSYEKL. Between the trimmed V and J ends, which lost 4 bases and 11 bases, there was a span of 20 bases.

The sample holds one count of this clone. In nucleotides, the CDR3 is TGCGCCAGCAGCTTGGCCGTGGGGCTGAGGAACTACGAGCAGTACTTC. Translation: CASSLAVGLRNYEQYF. The gene calls are TRBV5-1 and TRBJ2-7, with a possible D match to TRBD1 (5 bases). The CDR3 spans 16 residues. Germline-derived CDR1 and CDR2 are SGHRS and YFSETQ. Trimming stripped 0 bases from V and 3 bases from J, with 16 bases between.

This clone was counted a single time. Other DNA sequences within the sample encode an identical CDR3. V is TRBV2 and J is TRBJ2-1, with D unclear. The CDR3 consists of 13 residues. Germline V gene data show CDR1 as SNHLY and CDR2 as FYNNEI. Trimming took off 7 bases at V and 4 bases at J, with 11 bases between the two ends. CDR3 amino acids: CASTKTEYNEQFF. The CDR3 DNA follows: TGTGCCAGCACTAAAACAGAATACAATGAGCAGTTCTTC.

V and J are TRBV5-4 and TRBJ2-7; 9 positions match TRBD1. Germline trimming cut 1 base from V and 7 bases from J; bases unmatched to any gene: 6. This CDR3 comprises 14 residues. CDR1 is SGHNT, CDR2 YYREEE, per germline (reference sequence). DNA for the CDR3: TGTGCCAGCAGCTTGTGGACAGGGGCCGGAGAGCAGTACTTC. Protein product: CASSLWTGAGEQYF. Looking up the rest from reference TRBV5-4 and TRBJ2-7 gives the full variable domain: ETGVTQSPTHLIKTRGQQVTLRCSSQSGHNTVSWYQQALGQGPQFIFQYYREEENGRGNFPPRFSGLQFPNYSSELNVNALELDDSALYLCASSLWTGAGEQYFGPGTRLTVT.

The chain couples TRBV3-1 (or the pseudogene TRBV3-2) to TRBJ2-7; possibly TRBD2 for D (5 bases). Deletions cut 3 bases from V and 0 bases from J, with 9 bases between. The germline CDR1 and CDR2 sequences are LGHDT and YNNKEL (reference sequence). The CDR3 loop spans 14 amino acids. The CDR3 DNA sequence: TGTGCCAGCAGCCAGGAGCGGAGCTCCTACGAGCAGTACTTC. Residues: CASSQERSSYEQYF.

This chain joins TRBV30 and TRBJ2-5; TRBD2 matches 12 bases. CDR1 is GTSNPN and CDR2 is SVGIG in the germline V gene (reference sequence). V was clipped by 0 bases and J by 5 bases; unmatched bases: 10. CDR3 size: 17 residues. The CDR3 reads CAWSVIGTTSGRETQYF. The CDR3 DNA reads as TGTGCCTGGAGTGTAATTGGGACTACTAGCGGGAGGGAGACCCAGTACTTC.

The chain joins TRBV4-2 to TRBJ2-1, with 7 positions matching TRBD2. This CDR3 region has 13 residues. The V gene's germline CDR1 is LGHNA and CDR2 YNFKEQ. V was clipped by 4 bases and J by 8 bases; unmatched bases: 5. CDR3 protein: CASSPKAGDEQFF. Here the CDR3 DNA reads TGTGCCAGCAGCCCAAAGGCGGGGGATGAGCAGTTCTTC.

V usage is TRBV9 and J usage is TRBJ1-1; D is perhaps TRBD1 (5 bases). The CDR3 has 12 residues. Germline assignment: CDR1 SGDLS and CDR2 YYNGEE. The V end was cut by 7 bases, the J end by 3 bases, with 10 bases between. CDR3: CASGGVDTEAFF. The CDR3, as DNA: TGTGCCAGCGGGGGGGTCGACACTGAAGCTTTCTTT.

The chain has TRBV30 and TRBJ2-1, with 9 bases fitting TRBD1. CDR1 GTSNPN and CDR2 SVGIG come from the germline V gene (reference sequence). Trimming at V came to 1 base and at J to 5 bases, leaving 3 bases not matched to a gene. The CDR3 spans 14 residues. The CDR3 spells CAWSGGQGHNEQFF. Here the CDR3 DNA reads TGTGCCTGGAGTGGGGGACAGGGCCACAATGAGCAGTTCTTC.

This chain connects TRBV5-1 to TRBJ2-5, with 10 bases fitting TRBD2. Germline CDR1 SGHRS, CDR2 YFSETQ. V shed 1 base and J 5 bases; nucleotides not matched to a gene: 2. The CDR3 is made up of 14 amino acids. The CDR3 DNA follows: TGCGCCAGCAGCTTGAATAGCGGGGGGGAGACCCAGTACTTC. This gives the protein CASSLNSGGETQYF.